The 3 T cell receptor beta chains below come from one sample, sequenced in a study of T cells in Graves' hyperthyroidism and ophthalmopathy. TCR beta CDR3 regions were amplified from RNA. The study used the HTBI primer set for a first-round RT-PCR of the TCR CDR3. From the multiplex PCR reads, TCRdb called clonotypes with MiXCR, one entry per CDR3 protein. Of roughly 520,000 distinct CDR3 sequences listed, around 22% are singletons. Input material: blood. All receptors come from a woman aged 30 to 39 with Graves' ophthalmopathy.

This chain links TRBV7-2 with TRBJ2-5; D is possibly TRBD2 (5 bases). Trimming took 5 bases from V and 3 from J, leaving 10 bases between them. The CDR3 has 13 residues. The germline V gene has CDR1 SGHTA and CDR2 FQGNSA. The CDR3 bases are TGTGCCAGCAGCAATAGGCGGGAAGAGACCCAGTACTTC. Protein sequence: CASSNRREETQYF.

This clonotype was observed at least ten times. The chain links TRBV11-1 to TRBJ1-1, with 10 bases identical to TRBD1. The CDR3 runs to 13 residues. Trimming at V came to 5 bases and at J to 8 bases, leaving 5 bases not matched to a gene. Germline V gene lookup returns CDR1 SGHAT and CDR2 FQDESV (reference sequence). The DNA for the CDR3 is TGTGCCAGCAGCGCCACGGGACAGGGGGAAGCTTTCTTT. Protein: CASSATGQGEAFF.

This clonotype turned up a few times. The chain couples TRBV12-5 to TRBJ1-2; D gene unclear. The germline CDR1 and CDR2 sequences are LGHNT and FRNRAP. V lost 6 bases to trimming and J lost 7 bases, with 12 bases between them. This CDR3 has 12 amino acids. The CDR3 reads CASGLEAGGYTF. The CDR3 coding sequence is TGTGCTAGTGGACTCGAAGCAGGTGGCTACACCTTC.